These 10 T cell receptor beta chains originate from one sample sequenced in a study of blood T cells in healthy people across ages. Alongside a J-beta primer mix, a sample-barcoded 5' primer served in a second PCR lasting roughly 6 to 12 cycles. TCRdb re-analysed the 5' RACE reads in MiXCR, keeping a single row per CDR3 protein. The sample records roughly 1 million distinct CDR3 sequences, approximately 26% being singletons. These data are also associated with another study on T cells of mothers and their children.

Input material: blood. Receptor source: a girl aged 2-10 years in good health.

This rearrangement joins TRBV2 to TRBJ2-1; D is unresolved. The CDR3 runs 15 residues. Trimming pared 3 bases from V and 4 bases from J, leaving 13 bases between. Germline V lookup: CDR1 SNHLY, CDR2 FYNNEI. CDR3 DNA: TGTGCCAGCAGTGACTTAGGTGGGGTATACAATGAGCAGTTCTTC. As protein: CASSDLGGVYNEQFF.

The chain's CDR3 is CASSDRGGPKETQYF. The CDR3 DNA reads TGTGCCAGCAGCGATCGGGGGGGCCCGAAAGAGACCCAGTACTTC. The chain is built from TRBV11-2 and TRBJ2-5, with 8 bases matching TRBD2. CDR1 is SGHAT, CDR2 FQNNGV, per germline. Trimming removed 5 bases from V and 3 bases from J; junction bases left unmatched: 8. The CDR3 sequence is 15 residues long. The full variable domain, with the rest looked up from reference TRBV11-2 and TRBJ2-5, is EAGVAQSPRYKIIEKRQSVAFWCNPISGHATLYWYQQILGQGPKLLIQFQNNGVVDDSQLPKDRFSAERLKGVDSTLKIQPAKLEDSAVYLCASSDRGGPKETQYFGPGTRLLVL.

V usage is TRBV7-2 and J usage is TRBJ1-4; D is undetermined. Germline V gene lookup returns CDR1 SGHTA and CDR2 FQGNSA. V was clipped by 1 base and J by 7 bases, with 7 bases between them. This CDR3 region has 13 residues. Written as DNA, the CDR3 is TGTGCCAGCAGCTTAGTTAGAGGTGAAAAACTGTTTTTT. Translation: CASSLVRGEKLFF.

The CDR3 nucleotides are TGTGCCAGCAGCTTAGATTTAACGGACTACGAGCAGTACTTC. As protein: CASSLDLTDYEQYF. The rearrangement uses TRBV11-3 and TRBJ2-5; D is unresolved. Near its end, the DNA agrees better with TRBJ2-7, so the J call may be wrong. This CDR3 comprises 14 residues. Germline loops: CDR1 SGHNT, CDR2 YENEEA.

The chain links TRBV11-2 to TRBJ2-3; 7 bases are shared with TRBD2. CDR3 length: 17 residues. With V trimmed by 5 bases and J by 4 bases, 15 bases remained unmatched. Per germline, CDR1 SGHAT and CDR2 FQNNGV. In nucleotides, the CDR3 is TGTGCCAGCAGCCCTAGAAAGACCAGCGGGACTCCAGATACGCAGTATTTT. It translates to CASSPRKTSGTPDTQYF.

The chain recombines TRBV6-1 with TRBJ1-5; 9 bases agree with TRBD1. Germline V gives CDR1 MNHNS, CDR2 SASEGT. V shed 8 bases, J shed 7 bases, and the junction held 6 bases outside the gene matches. The CDR3 extends over 13 amino acids. CDR3 residues: CASGGQGGQPQHF. The DNA of the CDR3 is TGTGCCAGCGGGGGACAGGGCGGCCAGCCCCAGCATTTT.

The V gene is TRBV25-1, the J gene TRBJ2-1, with D perhaps TRBD2 (6 bases). The CDR3 extends over 14 amino acids. V gave up 7 bases and J gave up 3 bases, with 13 bases separating them. From germline, CDR1 is MGHDK and CDR2 SYGVNS. The DNA for the CDR3 is TGTGCCAGCACTAGCGACTTGAACTACAATGAGCAGTTCTTC. Amino acid sequence: CASTSDLNYNEQFF.

The chain couples TRBV4-1 to TRBJ2-7; D ambiguous. Germline V gives CDR1 MGHRA, CDR2 YSYEKL. The V end was cut by 4 bases, the J end by 6 bases, with 16 bases between. The CDR3 has 14 amino acids. CDR3 protein: CASSLHQTVGEQYF. The CDR3 DNA follows: TGCGCCAGCAGCCTCCACCAGACGGTGGGCGAGCAGTACTTC.

In its sample, this clonotype was seen a few times. The chain is built from TRBV29-1 and TRBJ2-1; D perhaps matches TRBD1 (6 bases). Germline V gives CDR1 SQVTM, CDR2 ANQGSEA. Trimming shortened V by 4 bases and J by 1 base, and 14 bases separated the two germline ends. The CDR3 totals 15 residues. The CDR3 spells CSVVEGGTSYNEQFF. The DNA for the CDR3 is TGCAGCGTTGTTGAAGGGGGTACTTCCTACAATGAGCAGTTCTTC.

The genes are TRBV5-6 and TRBJ2-7, with D tentatively TRBD2 (5 bases). The CDR3 is 14 amino acids. Trimming stripped 2 bases from V and 2 bases from J, with 11 bases between. Germline-derived CDR1 and CDR2 are SGHDT and YYEEEE. DNA of the CDR3: TGTGCCAGCAGCTTATTGCGGGTTACCTACGAGCAGTACTTC. Its translation: CASSLLRVTYEQYF.